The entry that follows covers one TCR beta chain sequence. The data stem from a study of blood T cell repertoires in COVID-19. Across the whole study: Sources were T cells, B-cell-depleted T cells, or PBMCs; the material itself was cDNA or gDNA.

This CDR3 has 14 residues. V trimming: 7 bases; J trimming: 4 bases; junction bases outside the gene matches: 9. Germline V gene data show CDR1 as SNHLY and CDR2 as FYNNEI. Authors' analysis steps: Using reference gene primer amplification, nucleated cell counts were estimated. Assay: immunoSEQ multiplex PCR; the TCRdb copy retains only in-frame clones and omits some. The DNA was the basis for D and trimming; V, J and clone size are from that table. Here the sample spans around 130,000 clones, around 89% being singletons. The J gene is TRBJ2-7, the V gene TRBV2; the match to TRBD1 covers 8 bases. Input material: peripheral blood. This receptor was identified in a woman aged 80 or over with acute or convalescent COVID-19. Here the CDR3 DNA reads TGTGCCAGCACCAGACAGGGGCCGGGGTACGAGCAGTACTTC. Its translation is CASTRQGPGYEQYF.